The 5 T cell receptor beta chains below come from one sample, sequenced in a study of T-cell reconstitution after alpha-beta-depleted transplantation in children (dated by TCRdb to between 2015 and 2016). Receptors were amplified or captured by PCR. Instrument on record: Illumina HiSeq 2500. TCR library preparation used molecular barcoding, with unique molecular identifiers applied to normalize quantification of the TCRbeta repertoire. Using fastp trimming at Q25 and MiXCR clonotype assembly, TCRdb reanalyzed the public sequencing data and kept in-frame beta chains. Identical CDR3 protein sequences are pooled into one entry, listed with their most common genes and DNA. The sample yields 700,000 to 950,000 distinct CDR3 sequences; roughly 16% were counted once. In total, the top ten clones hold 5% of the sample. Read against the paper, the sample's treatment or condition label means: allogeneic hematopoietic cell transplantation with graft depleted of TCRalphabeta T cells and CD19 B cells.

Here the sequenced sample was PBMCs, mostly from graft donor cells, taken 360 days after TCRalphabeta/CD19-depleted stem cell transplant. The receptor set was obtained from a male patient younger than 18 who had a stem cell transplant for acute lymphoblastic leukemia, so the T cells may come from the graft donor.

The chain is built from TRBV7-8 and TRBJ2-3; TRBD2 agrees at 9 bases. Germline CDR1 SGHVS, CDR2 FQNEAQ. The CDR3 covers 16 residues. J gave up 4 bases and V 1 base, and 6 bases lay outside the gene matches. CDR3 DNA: TGTGCCAGCAGCTTAGTAGGAGCGGGAGGTGCAGATACGCAGTATTTT. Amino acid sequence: CASSLVGAGGADTQYF.

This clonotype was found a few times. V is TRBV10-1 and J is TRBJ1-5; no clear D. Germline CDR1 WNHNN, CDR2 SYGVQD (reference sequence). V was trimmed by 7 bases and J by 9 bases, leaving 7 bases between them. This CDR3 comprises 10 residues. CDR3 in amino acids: CASKSTPQHF. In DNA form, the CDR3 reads TGCGCCAGCAAATCTACGCCCCAGCATTTT.

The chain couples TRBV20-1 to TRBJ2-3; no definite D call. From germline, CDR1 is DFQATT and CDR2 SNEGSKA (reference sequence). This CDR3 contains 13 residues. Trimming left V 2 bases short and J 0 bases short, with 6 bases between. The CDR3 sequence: CSARHPSTDTQYF. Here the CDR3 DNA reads TGCAGTGCTAGACACCCTAGCACAGATACGCAGTATTTT.

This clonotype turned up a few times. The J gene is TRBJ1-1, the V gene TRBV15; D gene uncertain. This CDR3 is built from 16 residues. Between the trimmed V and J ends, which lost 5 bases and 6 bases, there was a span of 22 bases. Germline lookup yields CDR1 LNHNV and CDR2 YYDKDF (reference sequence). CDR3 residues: CATSPSPRAPMAEAFF. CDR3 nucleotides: TGTGCCACCAGCCCCTCGCCGCGGGCCCCTATGGCTGAAGCTTTCTTT.

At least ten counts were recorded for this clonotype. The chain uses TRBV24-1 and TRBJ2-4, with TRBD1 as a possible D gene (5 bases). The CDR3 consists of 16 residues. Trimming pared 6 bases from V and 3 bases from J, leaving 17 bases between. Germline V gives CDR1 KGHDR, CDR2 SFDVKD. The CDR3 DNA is TGTGCCACCAGTTACGGCAGGGCTCAAGACAAAAACATTCAGTACTTC. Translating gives CATSYGRAQDKNIQYF.